The 22 T cell receptor beta chains reported below all come from one sample, sequenced in a study of T cells in localized non-small cell lung cancer. Assay used: immunoSEQ multiplex PCR; TCRdb lists only in-frame clones, some missing. In the table there are around 90,000 clones, roughly 80% of which are singletons. This specimen consisted of PBMCs, obtained before any cancer treatment. The source is a man aged 35 to 70 with stage II squamous cell lung carcinoma.

The chain links TRBV7-9 to TRBJ1-1, with TRBD1 matching 9 bases. With V trimmed by 3 bases and J by 1 base, 6 bases remained unmatched. In germline, CDR1 is SEHNR, CDR2 FQNEAQ (reference sequence). The CDR3 totals 16 residues. The CDR3 region has the DNA TGTGCCAGCAGCTTGGGACAGGGTAGGGGGAACACTGAAGCTTTCTTT. Amino acids: CASSLGQGRGNTEAFF.

This clone has just one count. V and J are TRBV15 and TRBJ2-3; 7 bases map to TRBD2. Looked up from germline, CDR1 is LNHNV and CDR2 is YYDKDF (reference sequence). There are 15 residues in the CDR3. V trimming: 5 bases; J trimming: 3 bases; junction bases outside the gene matches: 8. The CDR3 here is CATSDPAGTTDTQYF. CDR3 coding DNA: TGTGCCACCAGCGACCCAGCGGGGACGACAGATACGCAGTATTTT.

The chain uses TRBV30 and TRBJ2-6; a possible D gene is TRBD2 (6 bases). In germline, CDR1 is GTSNPN, CDR2 SVGIG (reference sequence). This CDR3 has 19 amino acids. Trimming took off 5 bases at V and 0 bases at J, with 23 bases between the two ends. For the CDR3, the DNA is TGTGCCTGGGCCCGCCGCTGGGAGGTTCGGACCTCTGGGGCCAACGTCCTGACTTTC. Translating gives CAWARRWEVRTSGANVLTF. Full variable domain (outside the CDR3, taken from reference TRBV30 and TRBJ2-6): SQTIHQWPATLVQPVGSPLSLECTVEGTSNPNLYWYRQAAGRGLQLLFYSVGIGQISSEVPQNLSASRPQDRQFILSSKKLLLSDSGFYLCAWARRWEVRTSGANVLTFGAGSRLTVL.

The V and J genes are TRBV2 and TRBJ1-6; no firm D call. The CDR3 extends over 13 amino acids. The V gene lost 7 bases and the J gene lost 6 bases, with 10 bases spanning the gap. Germline V CDR1 and CDR2: SNHLY, FYNNEI. CDR3 sequence reads: CASTYNRNSPLHF. The CDR3 nucleotides read TGTGCCAGCACTTATAATCGTAATTCACCCCTCCACTTT.

This rearrangement joins TRBV27 to TRBJ2-1, with 8 nucleotides matching TRBD2. The CDR3 is 15 amino acids. With V trimmed by 6 bases and J by 5 bases, 9 bases remained unmatched. From germline, CDR1 is MNHEY and CDR2 SMNVEV (reference sequence). The CDR3 bases are TGTGCCAGCAGCCGCCGCAGCGGGGGAGACAATGAGCAGTTCTTC. Translated: CASSRRSGGDNEQFF.

CDR3: CASSLDSQLQETQYF. CDR3 sequence (DNA): TGTGCCAGCAGCTTGGACTCCCAGCTACAAGAGACCCAGTACTTC. The chain employs TRBV5-4 and TRBJ2-5; D unclear. This CDR3 has 15 amino acids. V was pared by 0 bases and J by 2 bases, with 11 bases between. In germline, CDR1 is SGHNT, CDR2 YYREEE (reference sequence).

The chain links TRBV7-9 to TRBJ1-6; D unresolved. CDR1 and CDR2 from the germline V gene are SEHNR and FQNEAQ (reference sequence). The CDR3 has 12 residues. The germline V and J ends were trimmed by 2 bases and 5 bases, with 1 base remaining between them. CDR3 protein: CASSLNNSPLHF. The CDR3 DNA is TGTGCCAGCAGCTTAAATAATTCACCCCTCCACTTT.

This clone was picked up a small number of times. V gene TRBV28 combines with J gene TRBJ2-7, with no clear D. The V end lost 5 bases, the J end lost 3 bases, and 5 bases lay between the germline ends. Germline V gene sequence: CDR1 MDHEN, CDR2 SYDVKM. This CDR3 has 11 amino acids. CDR3 bases: TGTGCCAGCAGTACTCTCTACGAGCAGTACTTC. Residues: CASSTLYEQYF.

This clone was observed a handful of times. This chain uses TRBV7-2 with TRBJ2-7; D is perhaps TRBD2 (6 bases). This CDR3 has 13 residues. Between the trimmed V and J ends, which lost 3 bases and 0 bases, there was a span of 6 bases. Germline V gene lookup returns CDR1 SGHTA and CDR2 FQGNSA. The CDR3 loop reads CASSFGGSYEQYF. In DNA, the CDR3 is TGTGCCAGCAGCTTCGGGGGCTCCTACGAGCAGTACTTC.

The chain carries TRBV6-1 and TRBJ1-1; the D is unclear. V was trimmed by 6 bases and J by 6 bases, leaving 5 bases between them. CDR1 and CDR2 from the germline V gene are MNHNS and SASEGT. CDR3 length: 10 amino acids. DNA for the CDR3: TGTGCCAGCAGGAGGGCTGAAGCTTTCTTT. It specifies CASRRAEAFF.

This chain connects TRBV19 to TRBJ2-7; 11 nucleotides agree with TRBD2. The germline V gene has CDR1 LNHDA and CDR2 SQIVND (reference sequence). The CDR3 contains 16 residues. The junction had 8 bases not matched to a gene; V was cut back by 5 bases and J by 2 bases. CDR3 loop: CASSPGTSGLTYEQYF. The CDR3 region has the DNA TGTGCCAGTAGTCCCGGGACTAGCGGACTAACCTACGAGCAGTACTTC.

The chain uses TRBV5-6 and TRBJ2-7, with 10 bases matching TRBD2. V gave up 2 bases and J gave up 4 bases; unmatched junction bases: 3. CDR1 and CDR2 from the germline V gene are SGHDT and YYEEEE. The CDR3 runs 14 residues. The CDR3 nucleotides read TGTGCCAGCAGCTTTGCTAGCGGGAGTTACGAGCAGTACTTC. Its translation is CASSFASGSYEQYF.

This chain uses TRBV7-9 with TRBJ1-1, with D possibly TRBD1 on 6 matching bases. Germline assignment: CDR1 SEHNR and CDR2 FQNEAQ (reference sequence). This CDR3 contains 17 residues. Trimming pared 4 bases from V and 0 bases from J, leaving 18 bases between. The CDR3 sequence is CASSSPPGQRLNTEAFF. In DNA form, the CDR3 reads TGTGCCAGCAGCTCCCCTCCGGGACAAAGACTGAACACTGAAGCTTTCTTT.

The CDR3 coding sequence is TGTGCCAGCAGCCGGGTGGGGAAGACCCAGTACTTC. As protein: CASSRVGKTQYF. The rearrangement uses TRBV5-6 and TRBJ2-5; no clear D. The CDR3 covers 12 residues. V lost 4 bases, J lost 6 bases, and 10 bases lay in between. Germline lookup yields CDR1 SGHDT and CDR2 YYEEEE.

This clone has more than one count but fewer than ten. This chain links TRBV19 with TRBJ2-1; perhaps TRBD2 as D (5 bases). In germline, CDR1 is LNHDA, CDR2 SQIVND (reference sequence). V lost 6 bases to trimming and J lost 11 bases, with 14 bases between them. The CDR3 contains 12 residues. CDR3 loop: CASSAGVIKQFF. The CDR3 DNA follows: TGTGCCAGTAGCGCCGGGGTAATTAAGCAGTTCTTC. Combining the CDR3 with reference TRBV19 and TRBJ2-1 gives the whole variable domain DGGITQSPKYLFRKEGQNVTLSCEQNLNHDAMYWYRQDPGQGLRLIYYSQIVNDFQKGDIAEGYSVSREKKESFPLTVTSAQKNPTAFYLCASSAGVIKQFFGPGTRLTVL.

The chain joins TRBV28 to TRBJ2-5, with D maybe TRBD1 (6 bases). Per germline, CDR1 MDHEN and CDR2 SYDVKM. The CDR3 covers 14 residues. V dropped 5 bases and J dropped 5 bases, with 15 bases sitting between them. The CDR3 DNA is TGTGCCAGCAGTCCACCGACAGGAGAGGAGACCCAGTACTTC. It encodes CASSPPTGEETQYF.

The genes are TRBV4-1 and TRBJ1-2, with TRBD1 identical over 7 bases. The CDR3 is 17 amino acids. Germline V gene sequence: CDR1 MGHRA, CDR2 YSYEKL. Trimming removed 4 bases from V and 4 bases from J; junction bases left unmatched: 15. CDR3 residues: CASSLSTGRGDSYGYTF. Here the CDR3 DNA reads TGCGCCAGCAGCCTTTCGACAGGGAGGGGGGATTCCTATGGCTACACCTTC.

As for this clone: The sample contains more than one DNA sequence encoding this CDR3. This chain joins TRBV20-1 and TRBJ2-3; D gene ambiguous. From germline, CDR1 is DFQATT and CDR2 SNEGSKA (reference sequence). The CDR3 spans 11 residues. Trimming left V 5 bases short and J 6 bases short, with 9 bases between. The chain's CDR3 is CSAAPKDTQYF. The CDR3 DNA reads as TGCAGTGCTGCCCCGAAGGATACGCAGTATTTT.

The V gene is TRBV7-9, the J gene TRBJ2-1, with a weak D call TRBD1 (6 bases). With 10 bases removed from V and 7 bases from J, the gap between germline ends came to 14 bases. Germline CDR1 is SEHNR and CDR2 is FQNEAQ (reference sequence). The CDR3 is 12 residues long. CDR3 sequence reads: CATRGDRNEQFF. The CDR3 DNA reads as TGTGCCACCAGGGGAGACAGGAATGAGCAGTTCTTC.

The chain joins TRBV19 to TRBJ1-5; D gene ambiguous. V shed 1 base and J shed 1 base, with 5 bases lying between them. Germline V gene lookup returns CDR1 LNHDA and CDR2 SQIVND (reference sequence). The CDR3 consists of 14 residues. The DNA of the CDR3 is TGTGCCAGTAGTATAGTGGACAGCAATCAGCCCCAGCATTTT. This translates into CASSIVDSNQPQHF. The variable domain in full, completed from reference TRBV19 and TRBJ1-5, reads DGGITQSPKYLFRKEGQNVTLSCEQNLNHDAMYWYRQDPGQGLRLIYYSQIVNDFQKGDIAEGYSVSREKKESFPLTVTSAQKNPTAFYLCASSIVDSNQPQHFGDGTRLSIL.

The genes are TRBV19 and TRBJ2-7, with a tentative D call TRBD1 (6 bases). This CDR3 has 15 amino acids. Trimming shortened V by 3 bases and J by 3 bases, and 15 bases separated the two germline ends. CDR1 is LNHDA, CDR2 SQIVND, per germline (reference sequence). CDR3 protein: CASSITGQPSYEQYF. The CDR3 DNA follows: TGTGCCAGTAGTATCACTGGACAGCCAAGCTACGAGCAGTACTTC.

V and J are TRBV4-2 and TRBJ2-2, with no clear D. Germline values: CDR1 LGHNA, CDR2 YNFKEQ. The V gene lost 8 bases and the J gene lost 8 bases, with 6 bases spanning the gap. CDR3 length: 10 amino acids. In nucleotides, the CDR3 is TGTGCCAGCCCGACAGGGGAGCTGTTTTTT. As protein: CASPTGELFF.